This section outlines one TCR beta chain sequence together with its context. This clone's antigen is unknown. Base qualities are not at hand, and no much larger clone is one base apart. CDR1 and CDR2 (MNHNY, SVGAGI) derive from the germline V gene (reference sequence). The CDR3 goes from the cysteine to the phenylalanine over 15 residues. Here the CDR3 DNA is all that survives: 45 bases in frame from base 1. V is cut back by 7 bases and J by 2 bases, with 7 bases in the junction unmatched. The sample comes from a study of blood T cells in healthy people across ages (dated by TCRdb to between 2014 and 2017). Describing the broader study: In model experiments, roughly one uniquely barcoded TCR beta cDNA molecule per two T cells was captured by template switching. Using deep sequencing normalized with unique cDNA molecular identifiers, the study measured how TCR beta repertoire diversity changes with age. The donors were divided into four age groups: young (average approximately 17 years), middle-aged (around 41), aged (around 59) and long-lived (roughly 82). To avoid experimental bias, donors of different ages were randomly spread across the sequencing lanes. Two additional independent replicas of 1 million unique cDNA reads from the same blood draw were analyzed for two donors (one aged 18 to 30 and one aged 80 or older).

What the authors observed across the whole study: As age increased, observed TCR beta diversity per million T cells dropped in a roughly linear way, and a significant reduction was already evident by age roughly 40. Conclusive comparison of naive and antigen-experienced compartments was prevented by the profiling of bulk unsorted PBMCs. There was a strong correlation between observed TCR beta diversity and the percentage of naive T cells measured by flow cytometry. Estimates of total diversity from one million sequenced T cells were regarded as lower bounds and underestimates. The CMV infection status of donors was not known, potentially confounding age-related changes in expanded clonotypes. The long-lived group showed more naive CD4+ T cells, fewer expanded clones and increased TCR diversity than the aged group, suggesting age selection.

The donors were under 40 Caucasian individuals from Russia, aged 6 to 90 years, who were systemically healthy. Approximately 11 milliliters of peripheral blood were drawn from each donor into EDTA-treated Vacutainer tubes. Ficoll-Paque density-gradient centrifugation was used to isolate PBMCs, with at least 7 million per sample. Trizol reagent was used to extract total RNA from the PBMCs, yielding at least 5.5 micrograms per sample. For every donor, an aliquot of PBMCs went through flow cytometry to measure the percentages of naive CD45RAhigh/CD27high T cells. Library prep was done by 5' RACE. Sequencing was carried out with an Illumina HiSeq 2500. A second 7 to 11 cycle PCR used a sample-barcoded 5' primer and a J-beta primer mix. Each TCR beta cDNA molecule received a unique molecular identifier from a template-switch 5' adaptor carrying 12 random nucleotides. Each sample yielded at least 3 million CDR3-containing paired-end reads. All of the RNA was converted into first-strand cDNA using the Mint cDNA synthesis kit, with a TRBC-specific oligonucleotide serving as the primer. Following uracil-DNA glycosylase treatment, all cDNA underwent a first 18-cycle PCR with the universal primers M1SS and BC2_uni_R. As for how the authors treated the data: Each sample was normalized by randomly selecting 1 million high-quality reads, each carrying a distinct molecular identifier. Reads with shared molecular identifiers were discarded instead of being binned into consensus sequences. MiTCR, with a Q25 quality threshold and the strictest error-elimination algorithm, was used for CDR3 identification, clonotype clustering and error correction. Lower-bound total TCR beta diversity was estimated with a nonparametric unseen species model using Euler transformation. In-frame beta chains were kept once TCRdb had trimmed the public reads at Q25 with fastp and called clones with MiXCR. Rows merge per CDR3 protein into single entries with the most common DNA and genes. TCRdb's processing, not the authors' own work, is the source of the V and J calls. In this sample the table shows 600,000 to 800,000 distinct CDR3 sequences, around a fifth of which occur a single time. The ten largest clonotypes hold 3.6% of the sample.

Sequences were obtained from blood. The sequence links TRBV6-6 to TRBJ2-5; 10 bases in the middle match TRBD2. The source is a man in his 70s in good health. The CDR3 reads as follows: CASIIAGGLQETQYF. DNA sequence: TGTGCCAGCATAATAGCGGGAGGCTTACAAGAGACCCAGTACTTC.